Listed below are T cell receptor beta chains from one sample, sequenced in a study of cytomegalovirus exposure and HLA in healthy donors. Profiling relied on immunoSEQ multiplex PCR, and the TCRdb table lists in-frame clones only, not all of them. The sample records under 250,000 clones, around three quarters being singletons. Sequencing used PBMCs. The receptors were gathered from a man under 40 in good health and CMV-seronegative. The CDR3 runs from the conserved cysteine through the conserved F or W. Fields, in order: V gene, D gene, J gene, CDR3 protein. D genes are given only for firm matches.

v_call: TRBV5-5; d_call: TRBD1; j_call: TRBJ1-2; cdr3_aa: CASSPYWTGGGYTF
v_call: TRBV18; d_call: NA; j_call: TRBJ1-5; cdr3_aa: CASSPAGRNQPQHF
v_call: TRBV5-4; d_call: NA; j_call: TRBJ2-5; cdr3_aa: CASSSQGRETQYF
v_call: TRBV5-5; d_call: NA; j_call: TRBJ1-1; cdr3_aa: CASSLEGVNTEAFF
v_call: TRBV18; d_call: NA; j_call: TRBJ2-1; cdr3_aa: CASSEVSRSHSYNEQFF
v_call: TRBV7-6; d_call: TRBD1; j_call: TRBJ1-6; cdr3_aa: CASSRDRPSSYNSPLHF
v_call: TRBV27; d_call: NA; j_call: TRBJ1-5; cdr3_aa: CASSLNWGGQPQHF
v_call: TRBV5-4; d_call: NA; j_call: TRBJ2-3; cdr3_aa: CASSLGGGTITDTQYF
v_call: TRBV19; d_call: NA; j_call: TRBJ1-5; cdr3_aa: CASTWTGGSNQPQHF
v_call: TRBV7-3; d_call: TRBD2; j_call: TRBJ2-5; cdr3_aa: CASSPLPSGRETQYF
v_call: TRBV19; d_call: TRBD2; j_call: TRBJ2-3; cdr3_aa: CATKGLAVGADTQYF
v_call: TRBV28; d_call: NA; j_call: TRBJ2-7; cdr3_aa: CASSLSHYEQYF
v_call: TRBV6-4; d_call: TRBD2; j_call: TRBJ2-3; cdr3_aa: CASTPGTSGADTQYF
v_call: TRBV6-1; d_call: TRBD2; j_call: TRBJ2-3; cdr3_aa: CASSDTSASSTDTQYF
v_call: TRBV7-9; d_call: NA; j_call: TRBJ2-2; cdr3_aa: CASSLVAGRGTGELFF
v_call: TRBV5-4; d_call: TRBD1; j_call: TRBJ2-7; cdr3_aa: CASSLSMDRGYEQYF
v_call: TRBV28; d_call: TRBD2; j_call: TRBJ2-3; cdr3_aa: CASSRTRSDTQYF
v_call: TRBV5-8; d_call: NA; j_call: TRBJ1-5; cdr3_aa: CASRPLRVNQPQHF
v_call: TRBV9; d_call: NA; j_call: TRBJ2-7; cdr3_aa: CASSDISSGEQYF
v_call: TRBV15; d_call: TRBD1; j_call: TRBJ2-1; cdr3_aa: CATSRVPDRATYNEQFF
v_call: TRBV5-1; d_call: NA; j_call: TRBJ2-3; cdr3_aa: CASTPLVGTDTQYF
v_call: TRBV6-1; d_call: TRBD2; j_call: TRBJ2-7; cdr3_aa: CASRVLAGGPSEQYF
v_call: TRBV2; d_call: NA; j_call: TRBJ2-2; cdr3_aa: CASSGRSDAAGELFF
v_call: TRBV5-1; d_call: TRBD1; j_call: TRBJ2-7; cdr3_aa: CASSPEPGQGYEQYF
v_call: TRBV10-3; d_call: NA; j_call: TRBJ1-3; cdr3_aa: CAISEATGSGNTIYF
v_call: TRBV6-1; d_call: TRBD2; j_call: TRBJ2-3; cdr3_aa: CASSEFKTSNTDTQYF
v_call: TRBV18; d_call: TRBD1; j_call: TRBJ1-1; cdr3_aa: CASSLTWDRGLYGAFF
v_call: TRBV19; d_call: TRBD1; j_call: TRBJ2-3; cdr3_aa: CASSIVSVGTGLDTQYF